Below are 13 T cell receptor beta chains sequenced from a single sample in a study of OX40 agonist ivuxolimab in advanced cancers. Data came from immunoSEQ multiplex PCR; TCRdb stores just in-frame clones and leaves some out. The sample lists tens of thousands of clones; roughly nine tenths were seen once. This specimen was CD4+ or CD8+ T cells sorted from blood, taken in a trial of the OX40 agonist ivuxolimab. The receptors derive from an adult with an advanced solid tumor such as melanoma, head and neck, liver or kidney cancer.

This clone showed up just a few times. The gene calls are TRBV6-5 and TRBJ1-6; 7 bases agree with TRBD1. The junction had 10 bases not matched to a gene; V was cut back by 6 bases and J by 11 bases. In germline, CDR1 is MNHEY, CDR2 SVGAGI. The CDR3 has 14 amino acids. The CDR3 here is CASSLPTGSAPLHF. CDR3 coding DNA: TGTGCCAGCAGCCTACCGACAGGGTCGGCACCCCTCCACTTT.

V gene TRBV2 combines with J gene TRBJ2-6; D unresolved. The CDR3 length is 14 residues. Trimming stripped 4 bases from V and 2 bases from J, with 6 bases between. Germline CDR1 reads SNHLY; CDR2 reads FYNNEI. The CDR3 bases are TGTGCCAGCAGTGTGATGGCTGGGGCCAACGTCCTGACTTTC. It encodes CASSVMAGANVLTF. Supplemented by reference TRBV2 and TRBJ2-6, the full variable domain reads EPEVTQTPSHQVTQMGQEVILRCVPISNHLYFYWYRQILGQKVEFLVSFYNNEISEKSEIFDDQFSVERPDGSNFTLKIRSTKLEDSAMYFCASSVMAGANVLTFGAGSRLTVL.

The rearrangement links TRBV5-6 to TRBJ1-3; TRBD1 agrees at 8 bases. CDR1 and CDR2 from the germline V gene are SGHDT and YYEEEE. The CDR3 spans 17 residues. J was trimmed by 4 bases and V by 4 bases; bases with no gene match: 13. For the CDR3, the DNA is TGTGCCAGCAGCCGGAACCTAGACAGGGGATCCGGAAACACCATATATTTT. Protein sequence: CASSRNLDRGSGNTIYF. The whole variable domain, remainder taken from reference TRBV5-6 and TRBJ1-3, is DAGVTQSPTHLIKTRGQQVTLRCSPKSGHDTVSWYQQALGQGPQFIFQYYEEEERQRGNFPDRFSGHQFPNYSSELNVNALLLGDSALYLCASSRNLDRGSGNTIYFGEGSWLTVV.

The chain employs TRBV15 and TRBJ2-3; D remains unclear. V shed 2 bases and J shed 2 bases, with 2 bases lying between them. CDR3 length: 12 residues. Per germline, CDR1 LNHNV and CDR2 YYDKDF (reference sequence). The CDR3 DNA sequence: TGTGCCACCAGCAGACTCACAGATACGCAGTATTTT. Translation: CATSRLTDTQYF.

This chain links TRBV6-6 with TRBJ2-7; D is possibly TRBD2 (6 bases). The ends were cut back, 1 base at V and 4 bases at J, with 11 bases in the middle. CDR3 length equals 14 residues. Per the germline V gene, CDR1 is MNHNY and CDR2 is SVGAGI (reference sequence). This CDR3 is CASSYLAAQYEQYF. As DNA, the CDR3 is TGTGCCAGCAGTTACTTAGCGGCCCAGTACGAGCAGTACTTC.

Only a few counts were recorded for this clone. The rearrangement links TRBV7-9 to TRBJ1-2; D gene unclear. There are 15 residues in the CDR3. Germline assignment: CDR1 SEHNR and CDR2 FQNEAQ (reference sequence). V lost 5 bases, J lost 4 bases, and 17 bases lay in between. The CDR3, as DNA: TGTGCCAGCAGCCGGTTAGGAGGTGCCCTCTATGGCTACACCTTC. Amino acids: CASSRLGGALYGYTF.

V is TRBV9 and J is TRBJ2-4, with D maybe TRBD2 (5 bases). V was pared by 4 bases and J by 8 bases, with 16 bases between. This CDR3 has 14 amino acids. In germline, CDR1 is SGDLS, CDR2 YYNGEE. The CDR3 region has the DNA TGTGCCAGCAGCCCCACCCGAGGGTTTGACATTCAGTACTTC. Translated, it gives CASSPTRGFDIQYF. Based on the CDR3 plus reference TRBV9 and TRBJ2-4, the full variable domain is DSGVTQTPKHLITATGQRVTLRCSPRSGDLSVYWYQQSLDQGLQFLIQYYNGEERAKGNILERFSAQQFPDLHSELNLSSLELGDSALYFCASSPTRGFDIQYFGAGTRLSVL.

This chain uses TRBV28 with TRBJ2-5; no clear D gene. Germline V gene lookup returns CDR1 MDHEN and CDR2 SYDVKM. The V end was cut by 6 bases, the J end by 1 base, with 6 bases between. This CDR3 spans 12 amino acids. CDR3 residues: CASRGSQETQYF. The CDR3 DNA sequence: TGTGCCAGCAGGGGGTCCCAAGAGACCCAGTACTTC.

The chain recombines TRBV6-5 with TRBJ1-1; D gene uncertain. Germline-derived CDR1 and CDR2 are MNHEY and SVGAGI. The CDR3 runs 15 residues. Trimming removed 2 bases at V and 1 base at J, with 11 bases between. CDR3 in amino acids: CASSYDPGSNTEAFF. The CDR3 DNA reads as TGTGCCAGCAGTTACGACCCAGGATCGAACACTGAAGCTTTCTTT.

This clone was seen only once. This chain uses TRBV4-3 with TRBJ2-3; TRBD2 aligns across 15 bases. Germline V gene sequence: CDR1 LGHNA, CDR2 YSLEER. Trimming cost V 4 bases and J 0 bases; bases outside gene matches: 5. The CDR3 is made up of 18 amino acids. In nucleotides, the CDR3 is TGCGCCAGCAGCCCCGGACTAGCGGGAGGGCGGAGCACAGATACGCAGTATTTT. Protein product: CASSPGLAGGRSTDTQYF.

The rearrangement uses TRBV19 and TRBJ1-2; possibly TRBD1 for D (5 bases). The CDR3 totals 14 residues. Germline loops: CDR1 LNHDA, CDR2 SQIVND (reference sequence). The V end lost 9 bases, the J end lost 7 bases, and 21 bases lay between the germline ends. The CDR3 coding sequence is TGTGCCAGCGGCTGGGGGGTCCCCCCAGGTGGCTACACCTTC. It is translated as CASGWGVPPGGYTF.

CDR3 DNA: TGTGCCAGCAGCGCGTGGGGGATCGATGGCTACACCTTC. Amino acid sequence: CASSAWGIDGYTF. The chain links TRBV7-6 to TRBJ1-2, with a possible D match to TRBD1 (5 bases). Germline values: CDR1 SGHVS, CDR2 FNYEAQ. The ends were cut back, 5 bases at V and 6 bases at J, with 13 bases in the middle. The CDR3 is 13 amino acids.

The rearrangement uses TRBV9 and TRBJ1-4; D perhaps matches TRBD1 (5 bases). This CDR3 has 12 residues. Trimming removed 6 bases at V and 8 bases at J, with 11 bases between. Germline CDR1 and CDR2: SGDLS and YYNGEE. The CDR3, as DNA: TGTGCCAGCACTCGGGACGACGAAAAACTGTTTTTT. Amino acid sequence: CASTRDDEKLFF.